The rows below give T cell receptor beta chains drawn from one sample of a study of CD8 T cells in Susac syndrome. TCRdb independently ran MiXCR on the immunoSEQ multiplex PCR reads; one entry per CDR3 protein. This table holds about 76,000 distinct CDR3 sequences, roughly 92% found once. Sample: CD8+ T cells from PBMCs. The receptors derive from a human donor with Susac syndrome. Each CDR3 is given with its conserved first and last residue. The order of the fields is V gene, CDR3 protein.

>TRBV4-1
CASSRLQGRLRTEAFF
>TRBV19
CASSTGTMNEQYF
>TRBV6-2/TRBV6-3
CASTPGPLEAFF
>TRBV7-9
CASSFPRDRVEGGYTF
>TRBV18
CASSPGPAGASNTGELFF
>TRBV30
CAWTGGTDTQYF
>TRBV19
CASSESVGQPQHF
>TRBV20-1
CSARGDPSGTYEQYF
>TRBV20-1
CSARETENYGYTF
>TRBV9
CASSVDGREQYF
>TRBV15
CATSTGLEGANEKLFF
>TRBV7-2
CASSYISGSRYGYTF
>TRBV28
CASSLYPGSQETQYF
>TRBV27
CASSLVLNTEAFF
>TRBV9
CASSVAGQNYGYTF
>TRBV27
CASSLSLTSIQGDTQYF
>TRBV5-1
CASSRDRNYGYTF
>TRBV12-3/TRBV12-4
CASSLDGARETQYF
>TRBV3-1
CASSRTDYNSPLHF
>TRBV28
CASSFPGNYLYGYTF
>TRBV6-2/TRBV6-3
CASSYSRGNNEQFF
>TRBV6-5
CASSPGGSSDDEQFF
>TRBV5-1
CASSLADRGARAFF
>TRBV19
CASSIFDSSQNIQYF
>TRBV20-1
CSARLLAGDTGELFF
>TRBV9
CASSVGLSSYEQYF
>TRBV12-3/TRBV12-4
CASSWTLQETQYF
>TRBV2
CASSGSSAEGGYEQYF
>TRBV28
CASSLHGSKYEQYF
>TRBV7-2
CASLTFLTGELFF
>TRBV5-1
CASSLQGGTDTQYF
>TRBV12-5
CASGLVLGGQSSYEQYF
>TRBV12-3/TRBV12-4
CASSFGGYREAGYTF
>TRBV27
CASSWRGATTDTQYF
>TRBV29-1
CSVEPQREVDYEQYF
>TRBV4-1
CASSQGQPPEAFF
>TRBV20-1
CSATAVRQGALAKNIQYF
>TRBV18
CASSLKQGANTGELFF
>TRBV4-2
CASSQRIEGPGELFF
>TRBV20-1
CSAREQGYYEQYF